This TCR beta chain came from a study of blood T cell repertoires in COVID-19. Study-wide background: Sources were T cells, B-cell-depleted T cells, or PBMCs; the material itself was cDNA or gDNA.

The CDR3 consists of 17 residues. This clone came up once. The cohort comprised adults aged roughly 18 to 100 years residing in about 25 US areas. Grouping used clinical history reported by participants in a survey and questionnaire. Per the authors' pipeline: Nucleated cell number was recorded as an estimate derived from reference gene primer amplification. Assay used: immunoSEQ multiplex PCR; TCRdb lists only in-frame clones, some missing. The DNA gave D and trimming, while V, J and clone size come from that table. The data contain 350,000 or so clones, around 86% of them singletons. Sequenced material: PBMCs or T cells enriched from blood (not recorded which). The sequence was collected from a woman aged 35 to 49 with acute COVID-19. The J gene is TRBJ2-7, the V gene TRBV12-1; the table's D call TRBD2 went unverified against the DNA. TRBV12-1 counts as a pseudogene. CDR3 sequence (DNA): TGTGCCAGCAGCTTTGCGCGAGATAGCGGGAGCTCCTACGAGCAGTACTTC. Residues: CASSFARDSGSSYEQYF.